One T cell receptor beta chain is described in this entry. Its target antigen remains unknown. Base qualities are not provided; no much larger clone lies one nucleotide away. The approximately 41 donors, aged 6 to 90 years, were systemically healthy Caucasian individuals from Russia. Ten milliliters of peripheral blood were drawn from each donor into EDTA-treated Vacutainer tubes. Ficoll-Paque density-gradient centrifugation was used to isolate PBMCs, with at least 7 million obtained per sample. Trizol reagent was used to extract total RNA from the PBMCs, yielding at least 6 micrograms per sample. The percentages of naive CD45RAhigh/CD27high T cells were determined by flow cytometry on a PBMC aliquot from every donor. Preparation of the library involved 5' RACE. The sample was run on an Illumina HiSeq 2500. A second PCR of about 7 to 12 cycles was run with a J-beta primer mix and a sample-barcoded 5' primer. A unique molecular identifier was introduced onto each TCR beta cDNA molecule by a template-switch 5' adaptor carrying 12 random nucleotides. Each sample yielded at least 2.5 million CDR3-containing paired-end reads. First-strand cDNA was synthesized from all RNA with the Mint cDNA synthesis kit, primed by a TRBC-specific oligonucleotide. All cDNA was treated with uracil-DNA glycosylase and then went through a first 18-cycle PCR with the universal primers M1SS and BC2_uni_R. The original pipeline was this. For normalization, 1 million high-quality reads were randomly selected from each sample, with every read carrying a distinct molecular identifier. Reads with shared molecular identifiers were discarded instead of being binned into consensus sequences. CDR3 identification, clonotype clustering and error correction used MiTCR with a Q25 quality threshold and the strictest error-elimination algorithm. A nonparametric unseen species model with Euler transformation was used to estimate a lower bound on total TCR beta diversity. Using fastp trimming at Q25 and MiXCR clonotype assembly, TCRdb reanalyzed the public sequencing data and kept in-frame beta chains. All rows with the same CDR3 protein become a single entry with the most common DNA and genes. None of the V and J calls come from the authors' own analysis; TCRdb made them. This sample comprises roughly 1,800,000 distinct CDR3 sequences, around half of them detected only once. Approximately 2.1% of the sample comes from the top ten.

The sample is drawn from a study of blood T cells in healthy people across ages (dated by TCRdb to between 2014 and 2016). Describing the broader study: In model experiments, template switching captured about one uniquely barcoded TCR beta cDNA molecule for every two T cells. To track age-related changes in TCR beta repertoire diversity, the study relied on deep sequencing normalized with unique cDNA molecular identifiers. To avoid experimental bias, donors of different ages were randomly spread across the sequencing lanes. Four age groups were formed from the donors: young (average around 15 years), middle-aged (approximately 39), aged (62) and long-lived (around 80). The study analyzed two additional independent replicas of 1 million unique cDNA reads from the same blood draw for two donors, one aged 18 to 30 and one aged 80 or older.

V is shortened by 7 bases, J by 2 bases, and the region joining them spans 10 bases. Including cysteine and phenylalanine, the CDR3 has 13 amino acids. The sequence is cut down to CDR3 DNA, 39 bases in frame from base 1. As encoded in the germline V gene (reference sequence), CDR1 is SEHNR while CDR2 is FQNEAQ. On the study overall, not on this receptor specifically: Compared with the aged group, the long-lived group had more naive CD4+ T cells, fewer expanded clones and increased TCR diversity, a pattern suggesting age selection. Because profiling used bulk unsorted PBMCs, naive and antigen-experienced compartments could not be compared conclusively. Observed TCR beta diversity correlated strongly with the percentage of naive T cells measured by flow cytometry. Estimates of total diversity based on one million sequenced T cells were regarded as lower bounds and as underestimates. Because the CMV infection status of the donors was unknown, age-related changes in expanded clonotypes may potentially have been confounded. As age increased, observed TCR beta diversity per million T cells dropped in a roughly linear way, and a significant reduction was already evident by age about 40.

Sequencing was performed on blood. The clonotype comes from a woman aged 40 to 55 in good health. The V and J genes are TRBV7-9 and TRBJ2-3, with the D gene not confidently named. CDR3 sequence: CASKSLLTDTQYF. The DNA is TGTGCCAGCAAATCACTACTCACAGATACGCAGTATTTT. Full variable domain (CDR3 extended with the reference TRBV7-9 and TRBJ2-3 proteins): DTGVSQNPRHKITKRGQNVTFRCDPISEHNRLYWYRQTLGQGPEFLTYFQNEAQLEKSRLLSDRFSAERPKGSFSTLEIQRTEQGDSAMYLCASKSLLTDTQYFGPGTRLTVL.